The rows below give T cell receptor beta chains drawn from one sample of a study of tumor-infiltrating lymphocytes in primary liver carcinoma. TCRdb reprocessed the multiplex PCR reads via MiXCR and lists one record per CDR3 protein. The repertoire holds approximately 300,000 distinct CDR3 sequences, about 62% seen once, with around 9.5% in the top ten. Sample: peripheral blood. The receptor source for this set is a man aged 35 to 55 with primary liver carcinoma and hepatitis B virus infection. The CDR3 runs from the conserved cysteine through the conserved F or W. Fields, in order: clone size, J gene, D gene, V gene, CDR3 protein, CDR3 DNA. D genes are given only for firm matches. The listing skips clone size in some rows; elsewhere it reads once, few, many or a size class.

>NA|TRBJ2-3|NA|TRBV6-1
CASSEAVGSRTTDAQYF
TGTGCCAGCAGTGAAGCGGTTGGGAGTCGGACCACAGATGCACAGTATTTT
>NA|TRBJ1-3|TRBD1|TRBV25-1
CASGDRFSGNTIHF
TGTGCCAGCGGGGACAGGTTCTCTGGAAACACCATACATTTT
>NA|TRBJ2-5|TRBD2|TRBV12-3/TRBV12-4
CVSSLGGSGGVETQYF
TGTGTCAGCAGTTTAGGGGGTAGCGGGGGAGTCGAGACCCAGTACTTC
>few|TRBJ2-3|NA|TRBV7-9
CASSLMLDTQYF
TGTGCCAGCAGCTTAATGCTAGATACGCAGTATTTT
>NA|TRBJ2-7|NA|TRBV25-1
CASSAPGVSSYEQYF
TGTGCCAGCAGTGCTCCGGGAGTCTCTTCCTACGAGCAGTACTTC
>few|TRBJ2-3|NA|TRBV2
CASSPLEDTQYF
TGTGCCAGCAGTCCCCTAGAAGATACGCAGTATTTT
>NA|TRBJ2-7|NA|TRBV4-2
CASSQRYEGDQYF
TGTGCCAGTAGCCAGCGTTACGAGGGGGACCAGTACTTC
>many|TRBJ1-1|NA|TRBV12-3/TRBV12-4
CASSFANTEAFF
TGTGCCAGCAGTTTTGCGAACACTGAAGCTTTCTTT
>NA|TRBJ2-1|NA|TRBV30
CAWIPLSNYNEQFF
TGTGCCTGGATTCCCTTAAGTAACTACAATGAGCAGTTCTTC
>NA|TRBJ2-7|NA|TRBV30
CAWSVYLNEQYF
TGTGCCTGGAGTGTATACTTGAACGAGCAGTACTTC
>many|TRBJ2-2|NA|TRBV6-5
CASSFLTGELFF
TGTGCCAGCAGCTTCCTCACCGGGGAGCTGTTTTTT
>many|TRBJ1-1|NA|TRBV11-2
CASSLGQAGNTEAFF
TGTGCCAGCAGCTTAGGACAAGCAGGGAACACTGAAGCTTTCTTT
>NA|TRBJ2-7|NA|TRBV6-6
CASRKGLHFNEQYF
TGTGCCAGCAGAAAGGGACTCCACTTCAATGAGCAGTACTTC